A selection of T cell receptor beta chains follows, all from one sample in a study of control samples from healthy donors and cancer patients. Assay: immunoSEQ multiplex PCR; the TCRdb copy retains only in-frame clones and omits some. The sample lists more than 65,000 clones; 83% were seen once. Sample: blood. The origin of the receptors is a man aged 55 to 69 in good health. CDR3s include the opening cysteine and the closing phenylalanine or tryptophan. The D gene is left open where the match is weak. The listing skips clone size in some rows; elsewhere it reads once, few, many or a size class.

>TRBV7-3|.|14|once|TRBJ2-1
TGTGCCAGCAGCTTATTCGTGGATTACAATGAGCAGTTCTTC
CASSLFVDYNEQFF
>TRBV18|TRBD1|17|few|TRBJ2-2
TGTGCCAGCTCACCAACGCAGGCAGGGGGCCGGACCGGGGAGCTGTTTTTT
CASSPTQAGGRTGELFF
>TRBV11-1|.|13|.|TRBJ2-7
TGTGCCAGCAGCTCCACTAGCTCCTACGAGCAGTACTTC
CASSSTSSYEQYF
>TRBV11-2|TRBD1|15|.|TRBJ1-1
TGTGCCAGCAGCCCTGCTGGACAGGTGAACACTGAAGCTTTCTTT
CASSPAGQVNTEAFF
>TRBV4-1|.|17|.|TRBJ2-6
TGCGCCAGCAGCCAAGAGTTTCGGCGCTCTGGGGCCAACGTCCTGACTTTC
CASSQEFRRSGANVLTF
>TRBV6-1|.|15|once|TRBJ2-2
TGTGCCAGCAGTGAAGGGAGGTGGAACACCGGGGAGCTGTTTTTT
CASSEGRWNTGELFF
>TRBV25-1|.|13|.|TRBJ1-1
TGTGCCAGCAGTCGGGTCGGAAACACTGAAGCTTTCTTT
CASSRVGNTEAFF
>TRBV23-1|.|13|.|TRBJ2-7
TGCGCCAGCAGTCAGGGATCTCCCTACGAGCAGTACTTC
CASSQGSPYEQYF
>TRBV6-5|TRBD1|15|.|TRBJ1-6
TGTGCCAGCAGGACTGATGGGACAGGGGTTTCACCCCTCCACTTT
CASRTDGTGVSPLHF
>TRBV29-1|.|13|.|TRBJ1-1
TGCAGCGTTTCTGCACAATTCAACACTGAAGCTTTCTTT
CSVSAQFNTEAFF
>TRBV19|TRBD2|15|.|TRBJ2-7
TGTGCCAGTAGTATACGGCGGGAGGGCAGCTACGAGCAGTACTTC
CASSIRREGSYEQYF
>TRBV7-7|TRBD2|14|.|TRBJ2-3
TGTGCCAGCAGCTTGAGCGGGGCAGCAGATACGCAGTATTTT
CASSLSGAADTQYF
>TRBV2|.|17|.|TRBJ2-6
TGTGCCAGCAAGAGCAGGGGAGTAGGTTCTGGGGCCAACGTCCTGACTTTC
CASKSRGVGSGANVLTF
>TRBV10-3|.|14|.|TRBJ1-4
TGTGCCATCAGTGACTCGGGGGGCAATGAAAAACTGTTTTTT
CAISDSGGNEKLFF
>TRBV30|TRBD1|16|.|TRBJ2-5
TGTGCCTGGAGCGTTTACAGGGGTCCGACCCAAGAGACCCAGTACTTC
CAWSVYRGPTQETQYF
>TRBV7-2|.|16|.|TRBJ2-1
TGTGCCAGCAGCTTAAGAGCAGCGGAGGGGGCGAATGAGCAGTTCTTC
CASSLRAAEGANEQFF
>TRBV18|.|12|.|TRBJ1-1
TGTGCCAGCTCACCACCGATGGGAACGGCTTTCTTT
CASSPPMGTAFF
>TRBV11-2|TRBD2|18|.|TRBJ2-2
TGTGCCAGCAGCGCTAGATCACTAGCGGGGATGAACACCGGGGAGCTGTTTTTT
CASSARSLAGMNTGELFF
>TRBV3-1/TRBV3-2|TRBD1|15|.|TRBJ2-7
TGTGCCAGCAGCCAAATGACAGGGGTAATAGGCGAGCAGTACTTC
CASSQMTGVIGEQYF
>TRBV3-1/TRBV3-2|.|15|.|TRBJ1-1
TGTGCCAGCAGCCTAACAGGGTTTACGAACACTGAAGCTTTCTTT
CASSLTGFTNTEAFF
>TRBV4-3|TRBD1|16|.|TRBJ2-6
TGCGCCAGCAGCCATGCAGGGGGTAGTGGGGCCAACATCCTGACTTTC
CASSHAGGSGANILTF
>TRBV19|.|15|.|TRBJ1-1
TGTGCCAGTACCATAGCCTTTACCGCGAACACTGAAGCTTTCTTT
CASTIAFTANTEAFF
>TRBV9|TRBD2|16|.|TRBJ2-7
TGTGCCAGCAGCGTAGAAGCGGGGTCCCCCTCCTACGAGCAGTACTTC
CASSVEAGSPSYEQYF
>TRBV7-9|TRBD2|17|.|TRBJ2-5
TGTGCCAGCAGCGACCCCGGACTAGCGGGGGCCCAAGAGACCCAGTACTTC
CASSDPGLAGAQETQYF
>TRBV5-6|.|14|few|TRBJ1-1
TGTGCCAGCAGCTCGTGGTTGATGAACACTGAAGCTTTCTTT
CASSSWLMNTEAFF
>TRBV6-6|TRBD1|14|few|TRBJ2-2
TGTGCCAGCAGAGGGGACAGAGGGACCGGGGAGCTGTTTTTT
CASRGDRGTGELFF
>TRBV7-2|TRBD2|16|.|TRBJ2-1
TGTGCCAGCAGCTTAGGCCGACTAGCGGGAAGGGATGAGCAGTTCTTC
CASSLGRLAGRDEQFF
>TRBV4-2|.|16|.|TRBJ1-1
TGTGCCAGCAGCCAAGCCCAGGGAAGGCAGGGTGCTGAAGCTTTCTTT
CASSQAQGRQGAEAFF
>TRBV5-1|TRBD1|15|.|TRBJ2-2
TGCGCCAGCAGCTACGGGACAGAGAACACCGGGGAGCTGTTTTTT
CASSYGTENTGELFF
>TRBV19|TRBD1|16|.|TRBJ1-2
TGTGCCAGTAGTGTATACCGGACAGGGGGCACCTATGGCTACACCTTC
CASSVYRTGGTYGYTF
>TRBV24-1|.|13|.|TRBJ2-1
TGTGCCACCAGTGACCCAATACTCCCCTGGCAGTTCTTC
CATSDPILPWQFF
>TRBV6-5|.|12|.|TRBJ1-2
TGTGCCAGCAGTTACGGTGGAGCTGGCTACACCTTC
CASSYGGAGYTF
>TRBV6-6|.|13|.|TRBJ2-1
TGTGCCAGCAGTTACTCCGCACTTGGGGAGCAGTTCTTC
CASSYSALGEQFF
>TRBV7-3|.|18|.|TRBJ1-1
TGTGCCAGCAGCCGCCCCGACCGGGGCCTAACCGGAGGCACTGAAGCTTTCTTT
CASSRPDRGLTGGTEAFF
>TRBV6-5|.|12|.|TRBJ2-1
TGTGCCAGCGCCAGCTCCTACAATGAGCAGTTCTTC
CASASSYNEQFF
>TRBV28|TRBD1|17|.|TRBJ2-3
TGTGCCAGCAGTTTAGCTGGGACAGGAGAGACCACAGATACGCAGTATTTT
CASSLAGTGETTDTQYF
>TRBV10-3|.|18|.|TRBJ2-3
TGTGCCATCAGTGAGTCGGAGGTAGCGGCTGGATACACAGATACGCAGTATTTT
CAISESEVAAGYTDTQYF
>TRBV6-2/TRBV6-3|TRBD1|15|.|TRBJ1-3
TGTGCCAGCAGTACGGGACAGAACTCTGGAAACACCATATATTTT
CASSTGQNSGNTIYF
>TRBV7-2|TRBD1|13|.|TRBJ2-7
TGTGCCAGCAGCTACAGGGGCCCCTACGAGCAGTACTTC
CASSYRGPYEQYF
>TRBV7-9|TRBD2|13|.|TRBJ2-1
TGTGCCAGCAGCTTAGATCGGGGGGGGGAGCAGTTCTTC
CASSLDRGGEQFF
>TRBV7-3|.|13|few|TRBJ2-5
TGTGCCAGCAGCCATAGGGGGTGGGAGACCCAGTACTTC
CASSHRGWETQYF
>TRBV6-6|TRBD2|16|once|TRBJ2-1
TGTGCCAGCAGTTACTCTATAGCGGGAGGGATTAGGGAGCAGTTCTTC
CASSYSIAGGIREQFF